These T cell receptor beta chains were read from a single sample in a study of Graves' ophthalmopathy and Graves' hyperthyroidism. TCRdb redid the calling of the multiplex PCR reads with MiXCR, one entry per CDR3 protein. The sample comprises about 400,000 distinct CDR3 sequences, approximately 15% of which are singletons, and about 7% rests with the top ten. What was sequenced was peripheral blood. These receptors were collected from a woman younger than 35 with stable Graves' hyperthyroidism. The CDR3 runs from the conserved cysteine through the conserved F or W. The D gene is left open where the match is weak. Where a row states a size, it is once, few, many or the class of an expanded clone; other rows omit it.

TRBV2	TRBJ2-7	few	TRBD2	TGTGCCAGCAGTGGGGCGACTAGCGGGGTCGAGCAGTACTTC	CASSGATSGVEQYF
TRBV7-2	TRBJ2-7	NA	NA	TGTGCCAGCAACTACTACGAGCAGTACTTC	CASNYYEQYF
TRBV5-6	TRBJ1-6	few	NA	TGTGCCAGCAGCTTGGGATTCGGGGCGAGCTCCTATAATTCACCCCTCCACTTT	CASSLGFGASSYNSPLHF
TRBV7-8	TRBJ1-1	many	NA	TGTGTCAGCAGCTTGATCAAAGGAAGTGAAGCTTTCTTT	CVSSLIKGSEAFF
TRBV29-1	TRBJ1-2	many	TRBD1	TGCAGCGTCGTACAGGGGGCCTATGGCTACACCTTC	CSVVQGAYGYTF
TRBV7-2	TRBJ1-2	few	TRBD1	TGTGCCAGCAGCTTAGCGAGGGGACAGGGGGACTATGGCTACACCTTC	CASSLARGQGDYGYTF
TRBV24-1	TRBJ1-2	many	NA	TGTGCCTCCCACAGGGACAAGGGTCCCTATGGCTACACCTTC	CASHRDKGPYGYTF
TRBV6-4	TRBJ2-7	many	NA	TGTGCCAGCAGCGAACGCCGGACCTACGAGCAGTACTTC	CASSERRTYEQYF
TRBV12-3/TRBV12-4	TRBJ2-7	many	NA	TGTGCCAGCAGCCGAAAGGACGGGTACGAGCAGTACTTC	CASSRKDGYEQYF
TRBV7-8	TRBJ2-5	many	NA	TGTGCCAGCAGCCCCGGCGGACATCCCCAAGAGACCCAGTACTTC	CASSPGGHPQETQYF
TRBV13	TRBJ2-7	many	NA	TGTGCCAGCAGCCGCCGGACACCGTCTAACGAGCAGTACTTC	CASSRRTPSNEQYF
TRBV5-6	TRBJ2-7	many	NA	TGTGCCAGCAGGCCTACAGGATTATTAGGGGAGCAGTACTTC	CASRPTGLLGEQYF
TRBV12-3/TRBV12-4	TRBJ1-2	many	TRBD1	TGTGCCAGCAGTTTTGGACAGGGAGGGTATGGCTACACCTTC	CASSFGQGGYGYTF
TRBV7-9	TRBJ1-1	many	TRBD1	TGTGCCAGCAGCTCAGGGGGCTGGGGCACTGAAGCTTTCTTT	CASSSGGWGTEAFF
TRBV6-2/TRBV6-3	TRBJ2-7	many	NA	TGTGCCAGCAGCCGCCCGAATTCCTACGAGCAGTACTTC	CASSRPNSYEQYF
TRBV15	TRBJ2-7	many	NA	TGTGCCACCAGCAGAGATCGGGGAGTCTCCTACGAGCAGTACTTC	CATSRDRGVSYEQYF
TRBV12-3/TRBV12-4	TRBJ2-7	few	NA	TGTGCCAGCAGCCCCCCCGGGCAGGCCTTCTACGAGCAGTACTTC	CASSPPGQAFYEQYF
TRBV24-1	TRBJ1-2	many	TRBD1	TGTGCCACCAGTGGGGGATCGGGACAGGGAAACTATGACTACACCTTC	CATSGGSGQGNYDYTF
TRBV3-1	TRBJ1-1	NA	TRBD1	TGTGCCAGCAGCCAAGGGACAGGGACGAACACTGAAGCTTTCTTT	CASSQGTGTNTEAFF
TRBV12-3/TRBV12-4	TRBJ1-5	many	NA	TGTGCCAGCAGTTTTGTCGGCAATCAGCCCCAGCATTTT	CASSFVGNQPQHF
TRBV19	TRBJ1-1	many	TRBD1	TGTGCCAGTAGCCAAGGGACAGGGGGTGGTGAAGCTTTCTTT	CASSQGTGGGEAFF
TRBV5-1	TRBJ2-5	many	NA	TGCGCCAGCAGTCAAGGGGCGGCAGAGACCCAGTACTTC	CASSQGAAETQYF
TRBV13	TRBJ1-6	NA	NA	TGTGCCAGCAGCTTCTACAGGAGCTCCTATAATTCACCCCTCCACTTT	CASSFYRSSYNSPLHF
TRBV7-9	TRBJ2-7	many	TRBD1	TGTGCCAGCGGTCGACAGGGGTACGAGCAGTACTTC	CASGRQGYEQYF
TRBV19	TRBJ2-7	many	TRBD1	TGTGCCAGTCGTGGGACAGGGTGGGGCTACGAGCAGTACTTC	CASRGTGWGYEQYF
TRBV7-3	TRBJ2-5	many	TRBD2	TGTGCCAGCAGCCCTAGCGGGGTAGATGAGACCCAGTACTTC	CASSPSGVDETQYF
TRBV12-5	TRBJ1-5	many	TRBD1	TGTGCTAGTGAAAGATCATCCGGGACAGGGTCCGGTCAGCCCCAGCATTTT	CASERSSGTGSGQPQHF
TRBV6-1	TRBJ1-5	many	NA	TGTGCCAGCCGTAAGGGGCTATTTAGCAATCAGCCCCAGCATTTT	CASRKGLFSNQPQHF
TRBV7-9	TRBJ1-1	many	NA	TGTGCCAGCAGCCCCCAGGGGACGAACACTGAAGCTTTCTTT	CASSPQGTNTEAFF
TRBV11-3	TRBJ2-7	many	NA	TGTGCCAGCAGCTTAGCAACAGGATCCTACGAGCAGTACTTC	CASSLATGSYEQYF
TRBV19	TRBJ2-3	NA	NA	TGTGCCAGCGGTCTAGGGACAGATACGCAGTATTTT	CASGLGTDTQYF
TRBV19	TRBJ1-1	many	NA	TGTGCCAGTAGTCCGGGACTCCCGAACACTGAAGCTTTCTTT	CASSPGLPNTEAFF
TRBV12-3/TRBV12-4	TRBJ2-5	many	NA	TGTGCCAGCAGGTCCGGGGGTCAAGAGACCCAGTACTTC	CASRSGGQETQYF
TRBV7-8	TRBJ2-7	few	TRBD2	TGTGCCAGCAGCCGTAGCGGGGGGACCTACGAGCAGTACTTC	CASSRSGGTYEQYF
TRBV20-1	TRBJ1-1	many	NA	TGCAGTGCTAGAGGTGGGGCAGCCAACACTGAAGCTTTCTTT	CSARGGAANTEAFF
TRBV29-1	TRBJ1-2	NA	TRBD1	TGCAGCGTGGAGGAAGGGGGCGCGGGGGGCTACACCTTC	CSVEEGGAGGYTF
TRBV6-2/TRBV6-3	TRBJ2-7	many	NA	TGTGCCAGCAGTTTCCGACTCATAGGGGATCGGTCCTACGAGCAGTACTTC	CASSFRLIGDRSYEQYF
TRBV24-1	TRBJ1-2	many	NA	TGTGCCACCAGTGATGCTCCCACGACAGGAACAACCTATGGCTACACCTTC	CATSDAPTTGTTYGYTF
TRBV20-1	TRBJ2-5	many	NA	TGCAGTGCTAGAGATCCCTTAACGGACCAAGAGACCCAGTACTTC	CSARDPLTDQETQYF
TRBV29-1	TRBJ2-5	many	TRBD1	TGCAGCGGTAGACAGGGACAGACCCAGTACTTC	CSGRQGQTQYF
TRBV12-3/TRBV12-4	TRBJ1-3	many	NA	TGTGCCAGCAGTTTATTGGACGGAAACACCATATATTTT	CASSLLDGNTIYF
TRBV2	TRBJ1-2	few	NA	TGTGCCAGCAGCGACCGACAGGCAACCTATGGCTACACCTTC	CASSDRQATYGYTF
TRBV20-1	TRBJ2-5	many	TRBD2	TGCAGTGCCATAAATCTAGCGGGCCAAGAGACCCAGTACTTC	CSAINLAGQETQYF
TRBV12-3/TRBV12-4	TRBJ2-7	many	TRBD1	TGTGCCAGCAGTTACGGACAGGGGAGGAACTACGAGCAGTACTTC	CASSYGQGRNYEQYF
TRBV6-2/TRBV6-3	TRBJ1-5	few	TRBD1	TGTGCCAGCAGTTACTCCGGCCCCCAGGGGGGTAGCAATCAGCCCCAGCATTTT	CASSYSGPQGGSNQPQHF
TRBV6-1	TRBJ2-5	many	NA	TGTGCCAGCAGTGAATCCGGAGGGACCCAGTACTTC	CASSESGGTQYF
TRBV29-1	TRBJ2-5	NA	NA	TGCAGCGTGGGGGGTTTAGAGACCCAGTACTTC	CSVGGLETQYF
TRBV20-1	TRBJ1-3	NA	NA	TGCAGTGCTAGAGAAGGTGGATCTGGAAACACCATATATTTT	CSAREGGSGNTIYF
TRBV27	TRBJ2-7	many	TRBD1	TGTGCCAGCAGTGGGGGGACAGGGGGATACGAGCAGTACTTC	CASSGGTGGYEQYF
TRBV6-5	TRBJ2-7	many	NA	TGTGCCAGCACACCAAGCGGGCGTTCCTACGAGCAGTACTTC	CASTPSGRSYEQYF
TRBV7-3	TRBJ2-2	NA	TRBD2	TGTGCCAGCAGCCCCCAGGGGAGCGGGGGGAACACCGGGGAGCTGTTTTTT	CASSPQGSGGNTGELFF
TRBV19	TRBJ2-7	NA	NA	TGTGCCAGTAGTATAGAGGACAGCACCTACGAGCAGTACTTC	CASSIEDSTYEQYF
TRBV19	TRBJ2-2	many	TRBD2	TGTGCCAGTAGCCGGGGACTAGCGGGGGACCAAACGACCGGGGAGCTGTTTTTT	CASSRGLAGDQTTGELFF
TRBV27	TRBJ1-3	many	TRBD1	TGTGCCAGCAGTCGAACGACAGGGGGAAACACCATATATTTT	CASSRTTGGNTIYF
TRBV7-9	TRBJ1-6	many	TRBD1	TGTGCCAGCAGCCCACGGAAAGGCGACAGGGATAATTCACCCCTCCACTTT	CASSPRKGDRDNSPLHF
TRBV11-3	TRBJ1-1	many	NA	TGTGCCAGCAGCCCCGGTGCGACTTTCCCAGCTTTCTTT	CASSPGATFPAFF